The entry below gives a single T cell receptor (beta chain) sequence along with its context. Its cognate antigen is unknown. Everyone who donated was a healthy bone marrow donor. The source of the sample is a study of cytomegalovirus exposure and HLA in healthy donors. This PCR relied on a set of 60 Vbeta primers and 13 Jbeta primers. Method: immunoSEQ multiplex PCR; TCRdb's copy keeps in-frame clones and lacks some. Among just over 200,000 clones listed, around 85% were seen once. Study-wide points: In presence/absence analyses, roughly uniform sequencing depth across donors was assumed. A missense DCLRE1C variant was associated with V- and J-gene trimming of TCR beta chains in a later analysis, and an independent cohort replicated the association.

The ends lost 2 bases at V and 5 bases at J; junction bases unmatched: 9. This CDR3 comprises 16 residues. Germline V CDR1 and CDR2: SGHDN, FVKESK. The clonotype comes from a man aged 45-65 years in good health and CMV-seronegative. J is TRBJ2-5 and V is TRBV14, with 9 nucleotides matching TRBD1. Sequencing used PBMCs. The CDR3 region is CASSQQGQGFRETQYF. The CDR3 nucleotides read TGTGCCAGCAGCCAACAGGGACAGGGCTTCCGGGAGACCCAGTACTTC. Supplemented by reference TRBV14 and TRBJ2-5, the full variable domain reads EAGVTQFPSHSVIEKGQTVTLRCDPISGHDNLYWYRRVMGKEIKFLLHFVKESKQDESGMPNNRFLAERTGGTYSTLKVQPAELEDSGVYFCASSQQGQGFRETQYFGPGTRLLVL.